These 24 T cell receptor beta chains were all obtained from the same sample, sequenced in a study of cytomegalovirus exposure and HLA in healthy donors. Use of 60 Vbeta and 13 Jbeta primers characterized the PCR. The repertoire was sequenced with immunoSEQ multiplex PCR; TCRdb's copy has only in-frame clones and lacks some. This sample has about 94,000 clones; roughly four fifths occur once, and the top ten carry 10%. The sample comprised PBMCs. These TCRs come from a human donor in good health.

The chain carries TRBV4-2 and TRBJ2-3; TRBD2 might be the D (5 bases). This CDR3 comprises 19 residues. Germline V gene data show CDR1 as LGHNA and CDR2 as YNFKEQ. The V end was cut by 0 bases, the J end by 2 bases, with 21 bases between. CDR3 coding DNA: TGTGCCAGCAGCCAAGATCGGGGAGTCTCATATTTAAACACAGATACGCAGTATTTT. Translating it yields CASSQDRGVSYLNTDTQYF.

The gene calls are TRBV5-5 and TRBJ2-1, with 7 bases fitting TRBD2. This CDR3 comprises 16 residues. With V trimmed by 4 bases and J by 6 bases, 13 bases remained unmatched. The germline V gene encodes CDR1 SGHKS and CDR2 YYEKEE (reference sequence). The CDR3 reads CASSRSVGEGPNEQFF. The CDR3 DNA is TGTGCCAGCAGCCGTTCCGTGGGGGAGGGACCCAATGAGCAGTTCTTC. Filled out from reference TRBV5-5 and TRBJ2-1, the complete variable domain reads DAGVTQSPTHLIKTRGQQVTLRCSPISGHKSVSWYQQVLGQGPQFIFQYYEKEERGRGNFPDRFSARQFPNYSSELNVNALLLGDSALYLCASSRSVGEGPNEQFFGPGTRLTVL.

The sample holds one count of this clone. This chain joins TRBV14 and TRBJ2-1; D might be TRBD1 (6 bases). The CDR3 has 13 amino acids. Germline-derived CDR1 and CDR2 are SGHDN and FVKESK. V was cut by 4 bases and J by 3 bases, with 7 bases left in between. Here the CDR3 reads CASSRDNYNEQFF. Here the CDR3 DNA reads TGTGCCAGCAGCCGGGACAACTACAATGAGCAGTTCTTC.

The chain couples TRBV9 to TRBJ1-1; 8 positions match TRBD1. CDR1 SGDLS and CDR2 YYNGEE come from the germline V gene. The CDR3 runs to 17 residues. With 1 base clipped from V and 1 base from J, the junction kept 9 bases outside the gene matches. CDR3 sequence reads: CASSVIGQGARNTEAFF. CDR3 DNA sequence: TGTGCCAGCAGCGTAATCGGGCAGGGGGCTAGGAACACTGAAGCTTTCTTT.

CDR3 loop: CASSVTGNYGYTF. CDR3 sequence (DNA): TGTGCCAGCAGCGTCACCGGGAACTATGGCTACACCTTC. V and J are TRBV7-9 and TRBJ1-2; D gene ambiguous. This CDR3 has 13 amino acids. Trimming pared 5 bases from V and 2 bases from J, leaving 9 bases between. Germline values: CDR1 SEHNR, CDR2 FQNEAQ (reference sequence).

The V call is TRBV27, the J call TRBJ2-5; 9 bases agree with TRBD1. The V gene end was trimmed by 8 bases and the J gene end by 7 bases; junction bases not matched to a gene: 8. The CDR3 has 13 amino acids. Germline V lookup: CDR1 MNHEY, CDR2 SMNVEV (reference sequence). The CDR3, as DNA: TGTGCCAGCGGTCCACAGGGGGCAGTGACCCAGTACTTC. Its translation is CASGPQGAVTQYF.

The rearrangement uses TRBV7-6 and TRBJ2-3; D remains ambiguous. The V end lost 4 bases, the J end lost 2 bases, and 4 bases lay between the germline ends. The CDR3 length is 12 residues. CDR1 and CDR2 (germline): SGHVS, FNYEAQ. This CDR3 reads CASSSLTDTQYF. In nucleotides, the CDR3 is TGTGCCAGCAGCTCCCTCACAGATACGCAGTATTTT. Looking up the rest from reference TRBV7-6 and TRBJ2-3 gives the full variable domain: GAGVSQSPRYKVTKRGQDVALRCDPISGHVSLYWYRQALGQGPEFLTYFNYEAQQDKSGLPNDRFSAERPEGSISTLTIQRTEQRDSAMYRCASSSLTDTQYFGPGTRLTVL.

The chain employs TRBV5-1 and TRBJ2-3; TRBD2 matches 12 bases. Germline-derived CDR1 and CDR2 are SGHRS and YFSETQ. The V gene end was trimmed by 4 bases and the J gene end by 4 bases; junction bases not matched to a gene: 13. The CDR3 runs 18 residues. The DNA for the CDR3 is TGCGCCAGCAGCACTCAGGGGGCTAGCGGGAGGGCGGCAGATACGCAGTATTTT. It encodes CASSTQGASGRAADTQYF.

In its sample, this clone was seen once. This chain uses TRBV7-8 with TRBJ2-1; no definite D call. The CDR3 spans 14 residues. Germline loops: CDR1 SGHVS, CDR2 FQNEAQ. V was shortened by 1 base and J by 7 bases, with 11 bases between the two germline ends. The CDR3 region is CASSLGGAGNEQFF. The DNA for the CDR3 is TGTGCCAGCAGCTTAGGAGGAGCCGGTAATGAGCAGTTCTTC.

This clone was picked up one time. The rearrangement joins TRBV11-2 to TRBJ2-7, with 9 bases fitting TRBD1. Germline V gene data show CDR1 as SGHAT and CDR2 as FQNNGV. CDR3 length: 13 residues. V was clipped by 6 bases and J by 3 bases; unmatched bases: 3. This CDR3 is CASSEGQGYEQYF. The CDR3 DNA sequence: TGTGCCAGCAGTGAGGGACAGGGCTACGAGCAGTACTTC.

The chain employs TRBV28 and TRBJ2-5; 9 bases match TRBD2. J gave up 4 bases and V 1 base, and 4 bases lay outside the gene matches. Per germline, CDR1 MDHEN and CDR2 SYDVKM. The CDR3 consists of 15 residues. The CDR3 sequence is CASSLYAGGAETQYF. CDR3 in DNA: TGTGCCAGCAGTTTATACGCGGGAGGGGCAGAGACCCAGTACTTC.

The chain's CDR3 is CAGNSGTSKFF. In DNA form, the CDR3 reads TGTGCCGGCAATAGCGGGACTAGTAAGTTCTTC. The gene calls are TRBV2 and TRBJ2-1, with 8 bases matching TRBD2. CDR1 is SNHLY, CDR2 FYNNEI, per germline. Germline trimming cut 11 bases from V and 14 bases from J; bases unmatched to any gene: 11. The CDR3 is 11 residues long.

The J gene is TRBJ2-7, the V gene TRBV30; 7 bases are shared with TRBD1. The CDR3 is 13 amino acids. Unmatched junction bases numbered 13, after V lost 7 bases and J lost 7 bases. CDR1 is GTSNPN and CDR2 is SVGIG in the germline V gene (reference sequence). The CDR3 nucleotides are TGTGCCTACTCCCGGGACAGTTTGAGAGAGCAGTACTTC. Translated, it gives CAYSRDSLREQYF.

CDR3 sequence: CASSLLLGSEQFF. Written as DNA, the CDR3 is TGTGCCAGCAGTTTACTTCTAGGAAGTGAGCAGTTCTTC. The chain employs TRBV27 and TRBJ2-1; D is uncertain. CDR1 is MNHEY, CDR2 SMNVEV, per germline (reference sequence). Trimming left V 2 bases short and J 9 bases short, with 11 bases between. The CDR3 has 13 amino acids.

The chain combines TRBV6-6 with TRBJ2-1, with D maybe TRBD1 (5 bases). The CDR3 consists of 15 residues. Germline V gene data show CDR1 as MNHNY and CDR2 as SVGAGI (reference sequence). Trimming shortened V by 0 bases and J by 0 bases, and 6 bases separated the two germline ends. This CDR3 reads CASSYSGHSYNEQFF. The CDR3 DNA follows: TGTGCCAGCAGTTACTCAGGACACTCCTACAATGAGCAGTTCTTC.

The rearrangement joins TRBV12-5 to TRBJ1-4; possibly TRBD1 for D (5 bases). This CDR3 contains 16 residues. V lost 7 bases, J lost 0 bases, and 15 bases lay in between. The germline V gene has CDR1 LGHNT and CDR2 FRNRAP. The chain's CDR3 is CASASGDVATNEKLFF. DNA for the CDR3: TGTGCTAGTGCCTCGGGGGACGTTGCAACTAATGAAAAACTGTTTTTT. The full variable domain, in which reference TRBV12-5 and TRBJ1-4 provide the parts outside the CDR3, is DARVTQTPRHKVTEMGQEVTMRCQPILGHNTVFWYRQTMMQGLELLAYFRNRAPLDDSGMPKDRFSAEMPDATLATLKIQPSEPRDSAVYFCASASGDVATNEKLFFGSGTQLSVL.

The CDR3: CASSLTQGAGNTIYF. The CDR3 DNA follows: TGTGCCAGCAGCCTAACACAGGGGGCTGGAAACACCATATATTTT. The chain recombines TRBV7-9 with TRBJ1-3; TRBD1 aligns across 8 bases. Germline V gene data show CDR1 as SEHNR and CDR2 as FQNEAQ (reference sequence). The V segment lost 5 bases and the J segment 2 bases; nucleotides outside the gene matches: 5. CDR3 size: 15 residues. The full variable domain, with the rest looked up from reference TRBV7-9 and TRBJ1-3, is DTGVSQNPRHKITKRGQNVTFRCDPISEHNRLYWYRQTLGQGPEFLTYFQNEAQLEKSRLLSDRFSAERPKGSFSTLEIQRTEQGDSAMYLCASSLTQGAGNTIYFGEGSWLTVV.

The chain carries TRBV18 and TRBJ2-3; tentative D call: TRBD2 (5 bases). The CDR3 consists of 15 residues. CDR1 is KGHSH, CDR2 LQKENI, per germline. V dropped 3 bases and J dropped 2 bases, with 12 bases sitting between them. The CDR3 sequence is CASSPTEGYTDTQYF. The DNA of the CDR3 is TGTGCCAGCTCACCCACCGAGGGATACACAGATACGCAGTATTTT. The full variable domain, rest sourced from reference TRBV18 and TRBJ2-3, is NAGVMQNPRHLVRRRGQEARLRCSPMKGHSHVYWYRQLPEEGLKFMVYLQKENIIDESGMPKERFSAEFPKEGPSILRIQQVVRGDSAAYFCASSPTEGYTDTQYFGPGTRLTVL.

This clone was counted a single time. The chain links TRBV19 to TRBJ1-1, with 7 bases lining up with TRBD1. Germline V CDR1 and CDR2: LNHDA, SQIVND (reference sequence). Trimming removed 8 bases from V and 0 bases from J; junction bases left unmatched: 3. CDR3 length: 13 residues. CDR3 DNA: TGTGCCAGTGGACAGGCGATGAACACTGAAGCTTTCTTT. This translates into CASGQAMNTEAFF.

The table lists this clone with a few counts. This chain joins TRBV6-6 and TRBJ1-1, with D possibly matching TRBD1 (6 bases). Germline CDR1 MNHNY, CDR2 SVGAGI (reference sequence). The CDR3 length is 16 residues. Trimming took off 0 bases at V and 4 bases at J, with 15 bases between the two ends. The CDR3 protein is CASSYSLSQGPTEAFF. CDR3 DNA: TGTGCCAGCAGTTACTCGCTTTCACAGGGACCCACTGAAGCTTTCTTT.

The chain employs TRBV5-4 and TRBJ2-5; TRBD2 aligns across 10 bases. This CDR3 has 15 amino acids. The V gene's germline CDR1 is SGHNT and CDR2 YYREEE (reference sequence). After removal of 7 bases from V and 5 bases from J, the junction contained 11 bases not matched to a gene. Here the CDR3 reads CASGPSGRMGETQYF. CDR3 DNA sequence: TGTGCCAGCGGTCCTAGCGGGAGAATGGGGGAGACCCAGTACTTC.

This chain links TRBV7-7 with TRBJ2-1; 7 bases agree with TRBD2. V shed 2 bases, J shed 6 bases, and the junction held 4 bases outside the gene matches. The germline V gene has CDR1 SSHAT and CDR2 FNYEAQ (reference sequence). The CDR3 loop spans 14 amino acids. CDR3 coding DNA: TGTGCCAGCAGCTTAACGGGAGGAGTCAATGAGCAGTTCTTC. Residues: CASSLTGGVNEQFF.

This chain connects TRBV28 to TRBJ1-6; unclear D gene. The CDR3 runs 17 residues. V lost 2 bases and J 7 bases, leaving 18 bases between the germline ends. From germline, CDR1 is MDHEN and CDR2 SYDVKM. As DNA, the CDR3 is TGTGCCAGCAGTTTACCACCCGGTGGAGTTCTAAATTCACCCCTCCACTTT. This codes for CASSLPPGGVLNSPLHF.

The chain recombines TRBV6-5 with TRBJ2-7; D not certain. Germline CDR1 MNHEY, CDR2 SVGAGI. CDR3 length equals 14 residues. Trimming pared 0 bases from V and 3 bases from J, leaving 9 bases between. This CDR3 reads CASSYSRLSYEQYF. Written as DNA, the CDR3 is TGTGCCAGCAGTTACTCACGGTTGAGCTACGAGCAGTACTTC.